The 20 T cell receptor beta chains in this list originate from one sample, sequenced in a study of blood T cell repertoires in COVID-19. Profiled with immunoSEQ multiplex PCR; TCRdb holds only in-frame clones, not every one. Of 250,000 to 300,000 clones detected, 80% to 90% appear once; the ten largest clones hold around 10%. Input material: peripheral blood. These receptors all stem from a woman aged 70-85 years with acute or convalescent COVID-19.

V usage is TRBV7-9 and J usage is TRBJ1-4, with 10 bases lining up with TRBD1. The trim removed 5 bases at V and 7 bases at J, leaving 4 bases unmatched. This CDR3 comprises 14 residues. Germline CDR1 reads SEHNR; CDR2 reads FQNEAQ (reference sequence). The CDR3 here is CASSRDRGGEKLFF. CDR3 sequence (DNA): TGTGCCAGCAGCCGGGACAGGGGAGGTGAAAAACTGTTTTTT. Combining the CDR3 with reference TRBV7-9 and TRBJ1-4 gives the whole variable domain DTGVSQNPRHKITKRGQNVTFRCDPISEHNRLYWYRQTLGQGPEFLTYFQNEAQLEKSRLLSDRFSAERPKGSFSTLEIQRTEQGDSAMYLCASSRDRGGEKLFFGSGTQLSVL.

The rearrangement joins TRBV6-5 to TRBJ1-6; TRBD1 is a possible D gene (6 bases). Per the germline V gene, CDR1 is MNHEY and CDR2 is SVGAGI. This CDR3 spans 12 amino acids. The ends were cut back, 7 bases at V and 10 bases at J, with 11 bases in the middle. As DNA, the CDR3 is TGTGCCAGCAATCAGGGGCTCTCACCCCTCCACTTT. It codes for CASNQGLSPLHF.

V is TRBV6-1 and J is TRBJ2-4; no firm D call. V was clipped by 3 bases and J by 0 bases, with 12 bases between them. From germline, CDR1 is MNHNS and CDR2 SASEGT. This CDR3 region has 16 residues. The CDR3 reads CASSDHAALAKNIQYF. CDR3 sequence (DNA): TGTGCCAGCAGTGACCACGCCGCACTAGCCAAAAACATTCAGTACTTC.

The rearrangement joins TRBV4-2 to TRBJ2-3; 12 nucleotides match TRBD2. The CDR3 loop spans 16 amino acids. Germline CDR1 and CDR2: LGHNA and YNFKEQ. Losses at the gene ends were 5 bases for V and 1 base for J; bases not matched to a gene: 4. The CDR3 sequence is CASSVRTSGGTDTQYF. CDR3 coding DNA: TGTGCCAGCAGCGTCCGGACTAGCGGGGGCACAGATACGCAGTATTTT.

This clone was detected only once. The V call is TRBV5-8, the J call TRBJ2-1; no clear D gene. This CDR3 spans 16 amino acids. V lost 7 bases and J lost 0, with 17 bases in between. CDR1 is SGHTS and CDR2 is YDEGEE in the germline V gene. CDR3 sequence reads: CASSSRTSGSYNEQFF. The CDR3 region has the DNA TGTGCCAGCTCCTCGAGAACTTCCGGCTCCTACAATGAGCAGTTCTTC.

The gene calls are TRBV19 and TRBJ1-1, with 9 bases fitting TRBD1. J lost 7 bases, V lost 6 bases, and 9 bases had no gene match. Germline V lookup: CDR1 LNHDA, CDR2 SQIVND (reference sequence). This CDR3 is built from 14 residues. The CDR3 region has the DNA TGTGCCAGTAGCATACAAACAGGGGGCGGTGAAGCTTTCTTT. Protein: CASSIQTGGGEAFF.

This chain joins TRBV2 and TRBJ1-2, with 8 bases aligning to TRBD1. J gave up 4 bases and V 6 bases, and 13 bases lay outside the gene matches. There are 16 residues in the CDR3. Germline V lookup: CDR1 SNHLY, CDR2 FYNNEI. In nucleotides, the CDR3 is TGTGCCAGCAGACGGGACAGGACCCCGATGAGCTATGGCTACACCTTC. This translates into CASRRDRTPMSYGYTF.

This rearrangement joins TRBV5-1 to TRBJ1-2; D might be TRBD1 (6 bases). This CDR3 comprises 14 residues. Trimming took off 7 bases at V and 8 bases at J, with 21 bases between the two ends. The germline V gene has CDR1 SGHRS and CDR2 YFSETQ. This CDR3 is CASRSFVGAGGYTF. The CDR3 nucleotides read TGCGCCAGCCGATCCTTCGTGGGGGCTGGCGGCTACACCTTC.

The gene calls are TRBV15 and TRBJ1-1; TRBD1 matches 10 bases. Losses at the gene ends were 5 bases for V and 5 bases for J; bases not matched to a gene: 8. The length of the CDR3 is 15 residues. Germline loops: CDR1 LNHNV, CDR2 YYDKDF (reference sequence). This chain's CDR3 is CATSSRDRGSTEAFF. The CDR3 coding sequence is TGTGCCACCAGCTCAAGGGACAGGGGTTCGACTGAAGCTTTCTTT.

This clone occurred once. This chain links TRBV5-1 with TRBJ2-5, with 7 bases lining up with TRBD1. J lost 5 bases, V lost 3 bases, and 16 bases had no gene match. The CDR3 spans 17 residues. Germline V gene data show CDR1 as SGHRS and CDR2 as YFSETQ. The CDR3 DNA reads TGCGCCAGCAGCTCAATTCGTCAACAGGGGATTTGGGAGACCCAGTACTTC. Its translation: CASSSIRQQGIWETQYF.

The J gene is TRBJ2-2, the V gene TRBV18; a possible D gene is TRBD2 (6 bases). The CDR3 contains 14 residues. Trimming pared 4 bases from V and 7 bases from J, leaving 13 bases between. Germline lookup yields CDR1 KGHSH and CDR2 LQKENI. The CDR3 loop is CASSLGGDGGELFF. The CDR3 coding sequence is TGTGCCAGCTCACTCGGAGGGGATGGCGGGGAGCTGTTTTTT.

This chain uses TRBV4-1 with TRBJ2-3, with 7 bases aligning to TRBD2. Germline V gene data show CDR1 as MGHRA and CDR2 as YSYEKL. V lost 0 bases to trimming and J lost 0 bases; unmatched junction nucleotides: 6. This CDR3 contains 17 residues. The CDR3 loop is CASSQDHPSGSTDTQYF. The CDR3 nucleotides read TGCGCCAGCAGCCAAGATCACCCTAGCGGAAGCACAGATACGCAGTATTTT.

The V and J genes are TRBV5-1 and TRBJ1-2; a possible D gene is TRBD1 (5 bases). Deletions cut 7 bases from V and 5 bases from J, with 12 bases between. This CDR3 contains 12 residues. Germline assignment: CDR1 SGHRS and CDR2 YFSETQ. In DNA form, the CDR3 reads TGCGCCAGCGTAGGAGACAGTTATGGCTACACCTTC. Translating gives CASVGDSYGYTF.

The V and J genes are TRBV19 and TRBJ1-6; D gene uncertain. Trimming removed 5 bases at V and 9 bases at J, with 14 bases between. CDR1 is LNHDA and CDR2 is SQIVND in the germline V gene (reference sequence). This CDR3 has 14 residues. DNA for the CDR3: TGTGCCAGTAGTCCACAGTTGTTCTCTTCACCCCTCCACTTT. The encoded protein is CASSPQLFSSPLHF.

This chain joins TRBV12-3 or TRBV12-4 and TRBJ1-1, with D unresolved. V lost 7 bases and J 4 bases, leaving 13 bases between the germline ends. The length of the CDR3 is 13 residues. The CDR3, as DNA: TGTGCCAGCATCAAGCGAGGGTCCACTGAAGCTTTCTTT. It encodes CASIKRGSTEAFF.

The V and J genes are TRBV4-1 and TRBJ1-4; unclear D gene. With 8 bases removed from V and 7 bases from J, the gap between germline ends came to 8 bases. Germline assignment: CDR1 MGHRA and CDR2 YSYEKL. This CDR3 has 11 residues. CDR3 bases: TGCGCCAGCGGCGGGAGTGAAAAACTGTTTTTT. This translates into CASGGSEKLFF.

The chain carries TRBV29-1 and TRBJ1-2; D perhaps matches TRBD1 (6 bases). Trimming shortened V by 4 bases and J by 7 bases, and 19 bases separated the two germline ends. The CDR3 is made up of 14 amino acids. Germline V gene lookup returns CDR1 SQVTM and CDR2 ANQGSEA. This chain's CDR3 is CSVVPPHRVGGYTF. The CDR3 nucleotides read TGCAGCGTTGTCCCACCTCACAGGGTTGGTGGCTACACCTTC. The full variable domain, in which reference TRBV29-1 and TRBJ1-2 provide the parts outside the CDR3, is SAVISQKPSRDICQRGTSLTIQCQVDSQVTMMFWYRQQPGQSLTLIATANQGSEATYESGFVIDKFPISRPNLTFSTLTVSNMSPEDSSIYLCSVVPPHRVGGYTFGSGTRLTVV.

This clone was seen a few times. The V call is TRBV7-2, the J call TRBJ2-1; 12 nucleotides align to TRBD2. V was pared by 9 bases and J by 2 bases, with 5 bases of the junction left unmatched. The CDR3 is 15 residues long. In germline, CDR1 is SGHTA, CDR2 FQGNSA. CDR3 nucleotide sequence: TGTGCCAGTCTCCCTAGCGGGGGGGCCTACAATGAGCAGTTCTTC. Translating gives CASLPSGGAYNEQFF.

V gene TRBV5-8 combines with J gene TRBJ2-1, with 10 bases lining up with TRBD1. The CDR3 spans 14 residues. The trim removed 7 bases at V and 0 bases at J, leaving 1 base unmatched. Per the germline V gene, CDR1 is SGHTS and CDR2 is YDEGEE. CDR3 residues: CASGQGGSYNEQFF. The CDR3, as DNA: TGTGCCAGCGGACAGGGGGGCTCCTACAATGAGCAGTTCTTC.

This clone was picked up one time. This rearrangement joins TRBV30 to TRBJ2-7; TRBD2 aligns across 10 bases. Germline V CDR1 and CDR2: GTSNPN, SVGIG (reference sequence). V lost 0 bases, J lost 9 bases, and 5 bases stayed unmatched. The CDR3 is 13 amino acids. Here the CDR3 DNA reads TGTGCCTGGAGTGTAGGGACTAGCGAAGGGCAGTACTTC. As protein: CAWSVGTSEGQYF.